What follows are 24 T cell receptor beta chains derived from one specimen sequenced in a study of blood T cell repertoires in COVID-19. Assay used: immunoSEQ multiplex PCR; TCRdb lists only in-frame clones, some missing. The sample holds roughly 410,000 clones, about 89% seen once. Sequences were obtained from peripheral blood. The receptors here all came from a woman aged 60-75 years with COVID-19, enrolled during active disease.

This clone has a handful of counts. V is TRBV11-3 and J is TRBJ2-3; the match to TRBD1 covers 7 bases. Germline V gene sequence: CDR1 SGHNT, CDR2 YENEEA. The V and J ends lost 5 bases and 2 bases, in that order; junction bases with no gene match: 7. This CDR3 spans 15 amino acids. CDR3 DNA sequence: TGTGCCAGCAGCGCACAGGGGACCTACACAGATACGCAGTATTTT. Translated, it gives CASSAQGTYTDTQYF. The whole variable domain, filled in from reference TRBV11-3 and TRBJ2-3, reads EAGVVQSPRYKIIEKKQPVAFWCNPISGHNTLYWYLQNLGQGPELLIRYENEEAVDDSQLPKDRFSAERLKGVDSTLKIQPAELGDSAVYLCASSAQGTYTDTQYFGPGTRLTVL.

The chain has TRBV19 and TRBJ1-5; D remains unclear. From germline, CDR1 is LNHDA and CDR2 SQIVND (reference sequence). Trimming took off 2 bases at V and 0 bases at J, with 11 bases between the two ends. There are 16 residues in the CDR3. CDR3 loop: CASSIKLGDSNQPQHF. CDR3 sequence (DNA): TGTGCCAGTAGTATAAAGCTCGGGGATAGCAATCAGCCCCAGCATTTT.

The rearrangement links TRBV5-6 to TRBJ2-1, with D perhaps matching TRBD2 (5 bases). V gave up 3 bases and J gave up 5 bases, with 15 bases separating them. Germline values: CDR1 SGHDT, CDR2 YYEEEE. The CDR3 spans 15 residues. Written as DNA, the CDR3 is TGTGCCAGCAGCTGGCAGACGGGGAAGAACAATGAGCAGTTCTTC. Translated, it gives CASSWQTGKNNEQFF.

The chain links TRBV7-2 to TRBJ2-7; TRBD2 matches at 7 bases. CDR3 length: 16 amino acids. Trimming took 0 bases from V and 0 from J; bases not matched to a gene: 5. CDR1 and CDR2 from the germline V gene are SGHTA and FQGNSA. CDR3 sequence (DNA): TGTGCCAGCAGCTTAGCGAGCGGGGCCTTCTCCTACGAGCAGTACTTC. Residues: CASSLASGAFSYEQYF.

For the CDR3, the DNA is TGTGCCAGCAGCCGAGGCTACCAAGAGACCCAGTACTTC. Residues: CASSRGYQETQYF. The rearrangement joins TRBV11-3 to TRBJ2-5; D remains unclear. The germline CDR1 and CDR2 sequences are SGHNT and YENEEA. This CDR3 contains 13 residues. The V and J ends lost 5 bases and 0 bases respectively, with 7 bases between them.

The V gene is TRBV18, the J gene TRBJ1-2, with TRBD1 matching 10 bases. The CDR3 runs 15 residues. The junction had 8 bases not matched to a gene; V was cut back by 3 bases and J by 7 bases. Germline CDR1 reads KGHSH; CDR2 reads LQKENI. The CDR3: CASSPIGTGASGYTF. CDR3 sequence (DNA): TGTGCCAGCTCACCGATTGGGACAGGGGCCAGTGGCTACACCTTC.

The V gene is TRBV6-5, the J gene TRBJ2-7, with 12 positions matching TRBD2. The V segment lost 6 bases and the J segment 4 bases; nucleotides outside the gene matches: 7. The CDR3 has 15 residues. Germline loops: CDR1 MNHEY, CDR2 SVGAGI. This CDR3 is CASRPSGGASYEQYF. Here the CDR3 DNA reads TGTGCCAGCAGGCCTAGCGGGGGGGCATCATACGAGCAGTACTTC.

The chain combines TRBV30 with TRBJ1-1, with TRBD1 matching 12 bases. The CDR3 contains 15 residues. J was trimmed by 4 bases and V by 2 bases; bases with no gene match: 5. CDR1 is GTSNPN and CDR2 is SVGIG in the germline V gene (reference sequence). The CDR3 DNA is TGTGCCTGGAGTAGGGGACAGGGGGCTCTCACTGAAGCTTTCTTT. It codes for CAWSRGQGALTEAFF.

The chain couples TRBV2 to TRBJ2-3; TRBD2 agrees at 11 bases. Trimming removed 6 bases from V and 6 bases from J; junction bases left unmatched: 11. CDR1 is SNHLY and CDR2 is FYNNEI in the germline V gene. The CDR3 sequence is 16 residues long. The CDR3 here is CASRGGLAGRRDTQYF. The CDR3 DNA is TGTGCCAGCAGAGGAGGACTAGCGGGTCGACGGGATACGCAGTATTTT.

CDR3 region: CASSLGGGRETQYF. The CDR3 bases are TGCGCCAGCAGCTTGGGCGGGGGCCGGGAGACCCAGTACTTC. V usage is TRBV5-1 and J usage is TRBJ2-5, with D possibly matching TRBD2 (7 bases). Per the germline V gene, CDR1 is SGHRS and CDR2 is YFSETQ. This CDR3 contains 14 residues. The V end lost 0 bases, the J end lost 5 bases, and 11 bases lay between the germline ends. Complete variable domain (other parts from reference TRBV5-1 and TRBJ2-5): KAGVTQTPRYLIKTRGQQVTLSCSPISGHRSVSWYQQTPGQGLQFLFEYFSETQRNKGNFPGRFSGRQFSNSRSEMNVSTLELGDSALYLCASSLGGGRETQYFGPGTRLLVL.

V gene TRBV5-6 combines with J gene TRBJ2-7; D is possibly TRBD1 (5 bases). Trimming stripped 2 bases from V and 5 bases from J, with 20 bases between. The CDR3 extends over 16 amino acids. The germline V gene encodes CDR1 SGHDT and CDR2 YYEEEE. The DNA for the CDR3 is TGTGCCAGCAGCTTTAGGACCCAGGGTGCGAGGAACGAGCAGTACTTC. Encoded protein: CASSFRTQGARNEQYF.

The V and J genes are TRBV7-9 and TRBJ2-7, with D perhaps matching TRBD1 (6 bases). The CDR3 spans 14 residues. Germline-derived CDR1 and CDR2 are SEHNR and FQNEAQ (reference sequence). Trimming shortened V by 5 bases and J by 0 bases, and 11 bases separated the two germline ends. CDR3 sequence reads: CASSPRTASYEQYF. The CDR3 nucleotides read TGTGCCAGCAGCCCCAGGACAGCCTCCTACGAGCAGTACTTC.

The rearrangement joins TRBV9 to TRBJ1-6; weak D call: TRBD1 (5 bases). This CDR3 has 14 residues. CDR1 is SGDLS and CDR2 is YYNGEE in the germline V gene. V was trimmed by 2 bases and J by 6 bases, leaving 9 bases between them. CDR3 coding DNA: TGTGCCAGCAGCGTCGGCCAGGGTAATTCACCCCTCCACTTT. Its translation is CASSVGQGNSPLHF.

This chain uses TRBV7-8 with TRBJ2-4, with TRBD2 identical over 9 bases. The CDR3 consists of 14 residues. Germline loops: CDR1 SGHVS, CDR2 FQNEAQ. The ends lost 2 bases at V and 7 bases at J; junction bases unmatched: 3. CDR3 amino acids: CASSLQAGGNIQYF. Written as DNA, the CDR3 is TGTGCCAGCAGCTTACAGGCGGGGGGGAACATTCAGTACTTC.

This clone was observed a single time. This chain links TRBV5-5 with TRBJ2-7; 8 bases align to TRBD1. The CDR3 is 14 residues long. The germline V gene encodes CDR1 SGHKS and CDR2 YYEKEE (reference sequence). V lost 4 bases and J lost 6; bases outside the gene matches: 9. CDR3 residues: CASSRAGGVSEQYF. The CDR3 region has the DNA TGTGCCAGCAGCCGGGCAGGGGGCGTTTCCGAGCAGTACTTC.

The chain carries TRBV10-2 and TRBJ2-7, with TRBD2 identical over 12 bases. The length of the CDR3 is 16 residues. J lost 6 bases, V lost 0 bases, and 6 bases had no gene match. Germline CDR1 reads WSHSY; CDR2 reads SAAADI. The CDR3 sequence: CASSESLRLAGAEQYF. The CDR3 DNA sequence: TGCGCCAGCAGTGAGTCGCTCCGACTAGCGGGGGCCGAGCAGTACTTC.

This chain uses TRBV5-4 with TRBJ1-6; D not resolved. The CDR3 totals 17 residues. V was pared by 3 bases and J by 0 bases, with 13 bases between. Germline V gives CDR1 SGHNT, CDR2 YYREEE (reference sequence). CDR3 bases: TGTGCCAGCAGCTGGAGTCCCGGGAGCTCCTATAATTCACCCCTCCACTTT. Its translation is CASSWSPGSSYNSPLHF.

V is TRBV6-1 and J is TRBJ1-2, with D tentatively TRBD1 (5 bases). Germline CDR1 is MNHNS and CDR2 is SASEGT. This CDR3 has 14 residues. V was shortened by 1 base and J by 2 bases, with 8 bases between the two germline ends. CDR3 amino acids: CASSEGGGNYGYTF. CDR3 nucleotide sequence: TGTGCCAGCAGTGAAGGGGGGGGGAACTATGGCTACACCTTC.

This clone was found a few times. The junction departs from germline at one end; a sequencing error may be responsible. The rearrangement joins TRBV28 to TRBJ1-5; 7 bases match TRBD1. Germline-derived CDR1 and CDR2 are MDHEN and SYDVKM. This CDR3 is built from 14 residues. CDR3 in DNA: TGTGCCAGCAGTACCCAGGGGGGCAAGCAGCCCCAGCATTTT. Its protein is CASSTQGGKQPQHF.

This chain links TRBV7-2 with TRBJ2-1; 8 nucleotides line up with TRBD2. The junction had 16 bases not matched to a gene; V was cut back by 2 bases and J by 7 bases. CDR3 size: 18 residues. Germline CDR1 reads SGHTA; CDR2 reads FQGNSA. The CDR3 reads CASSLKRLRGAPRNEQFF. The CDR3 DNA reads as TGTGCCAGCAGCTTAAAGCGGCTGCGGGGGGCCCCTCGGAATGAGCAGTTCTTC.

This rearrangement joins TRBV7-8 to TRBJ2-1; D is undetermined. This CDR3 comprises 15 residues. Trimming stripped 0 bases from V and 4 bases from J, with 10 bases between. Germline values: CDR1 SGHVS, CDR2 FQNEAQ. The CDR3 DNA is TGTGCCAGCAGCTTAGCGAGGCAGTTTTACAATGAGCAGTTCTTC. Translated, it gives CASSLARQFYNEQFF. Full variable domain (missing parts from reference TRBV7-8 and TRBJ2-1): GAGVSQSPRYKVAKRGQDVALRCDPISGHVSLFWYQQALGQGPEFLTYFQNEAQLDKSGLPSDRFFAERPEGSVSTLKIQRTQQEDSAVYLCASSLARQFYNEQFFGPGTRLTVL.

The chain uses TRBV6-5 and TRBJ1-2, with 11 bases lining up with TRBD1. The CDR3 spans 14 residues. The V and J ends lost 6 bases and 8 bases, in that order; junction bases with no gene match: 8. Germline V lookup: CDR1 MNHEY, CDR2 SVGAGI. CDR3 nucleotides: TGTGCCAGCAGGACTGGGACAGGGGGAAGGGGCTACACCTTC. Amino acids: CASRTGTGGRGYTF.

This chain links TRBV27 with TRBJ1-3; D unresolved. The V gene lost 6 bases and the J gene lost 0 bases, with 12 bases spanning the gap. Germline CDR1 and CDR2: MNHEY and SMNVEV (reference sequence). The length of the CDR3 is 15 residues. CDR3 DNA: TGTGCCAGCAGGGAGAGCTCGAGCTCTGGAAACACCATATATTTT. Its translation: CASRESSSSGNTIYF.

The J gene is TRBJ1-1, the V gene TRBV9, with TRBD1 as a possible D gene (5 bases). V was trimmed by 2 bases and J by 0 bases, leaving 11 bases between them. This CDR3 comprises 15 residues. In germline, CDR1 is SGDLS, CDR2 YYNGEE. As DNA, the CDR3 is TGTGCCAGCAGCGTGATAGGGGCCATGAACACTGAAGCTTTCTTT. This translates into CASSVIGAMNTEAFF.